A selection of T cell receptor beta chains follows, all from one sample in a study of blood T cell repertoires in COVID-19. The protocol was immunoSEQ multiplex PCR, while the TCRdb copy is restricted to in-frame clones and leaves out a portion. The table lists roughly 700,000 clones, 70% to 90% of them singletons. Sequences were obtained from peripheral blood. Receptors were obtained from a woman aged 18-35 years with acute or convalescent COVID-19. Both conserved end residues are part of each CDR3. The D gene is left open where the match is weak. Expanded clones get a size class; other rows say once, few or many, or leave the size out.

j_call v_call clone_size d_call cdr3_length cdr3_nt cdr3_aa
TRBJ1-5 TRBV18 once . 14 TGTGCCAGCTCAGAGGGGGGGACGGGGCAGCCCCAGCATTTT CASSEGGTGQPQHF
TRBJ1-5 TRBV4-1 . . 14 TGCGCCAGCAGCCAAGTTTCTGGCACTCAGCCCCAGCATTTT CASSQVSGTQPQHF
TRBJ2-1 TRBV7-3 . TRBD1 18 TGTGCCAGCAGCCAGACAGGGGACAGTAAGAGCTCCTACAATGAGCAGTTCTTC CASSQTGDSKSSYNEQFF
TRBJ1-2 TRBV2 few . 13 TGTGCCAGCAGCCGAGTCCAGGGAAATGGCTACACCTTC CASSRVQGNGYTF
TRBJ1-3 TRBV3-1/TRBV3-2 . . 15 TGTGCCAGCAGCCAGATGCAGGGGACTGGAAACACCATATATTTT CASSQMQGTGNTIYF
TRBJ1-5 TRBV29-1 . TRBD1 12 TGCAGCGTGAGACAGGGGGATCAGCCCCAGCATTTT CSVRQGDQPQHF
TRBJ2-6 TRBV19 . TRBD1 17 TGTGCCAGTCACCCGGGACAGGCGACCTCTGGGGCCAACGTCCTGACTTTC CASHPGQATSGANVLTF
TRBJ1-5 TRBV6-2/TRBV6-3 . TRBD1 16 TGTGCCAGCAGTTACTCTCCGGACAGGGGCGGTCAGCCCCAGCATTTT CASSYSPDRGGQPQHF
TRBJ1-2 TRBV10-3 . . 16 TGTGCCATCAGTGAGTCGGGGGCCACGCCTAACTATGGCTACACCTTC CAISESGATPNYGYTF
TRBJ2-3 TRBV5-1 . . 15 TGCGCCAGCAGCTTGGAGGGGTTGGAAACAGATACGCAGTATTTT CASSLEGLETDTQYF
TRBJ2-7 TRBV27 few TRBD1 14 TGTGCCAGCAGATTCTTGGGACAGGGTCAGGAGCAGTACTTC CASRFLGQGQEQYF
TRBJ1-4 TRBV7-9 . TRBD1 17 TGTGCCAGCAGCTTAGGGGGCCGGACAGGCGGGAATGAAAAACTGTTTTTT CASSLGGRTGGNEKLFF
TRBJ2-1 TRBV14 . . 11 TGTGCCAGCAGCCAACGGTATGAGCAGTTCTTC CASSQRYEQFF
TRBJ2-7 TRBV12-5 . . 15 TGTGCTAGTGGTTTGGTCCTTCGGGACAACTACGAGCAGTACTTC CASGLVLRDNYEQYF
TRBJ1-3 TRBV2 . . 15 TGTGCCAGCAGGCCGGGGTGGAGCTCTGGAAACACCATATATTTT CASRPGWSSGNTIYF
TRBJ2-1 TRBV4-2 once TRBD2 16 TGTGCCAGCAGCCAAGATTCGGGGGGGGGATCCAATGAGCAGTTCTTC CASSQDSGGGSNEQFF
TRBJ1-2 TRBV2 once . 13 TGTGCCAGCAGGGCAACAGGTTTTTATGGCTACACCTTC CASRATGFYGYTF
TRBJ1-6 TRBV5-1 few TRBD1 15 TGCGCCAGCAGCTACGGGGACAGGAGGAATTCACCCCTCCACTTT CASSYGDRRNSPLHF
TRBJ1-4 TRBV19 . TRBD1 13 TGTGCCAGTAGTCCCCGGGACAGGGAAAAACTGTTTTTT CASSPRDREKLFF
TRBJ1-1 TRBV6-5 few TRBD1 15 TGTGCCAGCAGTAACTCCGGGACAGCAGAAAGTGAAGCTTTCTTT CASSNSGTAESEAFF
TRBJ1-2 TRBV4-2 . . 15 TGTGCCAGCAGCCAAGACAACGGAGAAATCTATGGCTACACCTTC CASSQDNGEIYGYTF
TRBJ1-1 TRBV19 . . 13 TGTGCCAGTAGTCCCCAGGGCGTGGATGAAGCTTTCTTT CASSPQGVDEAFF
TRBJ2-7 TRBV6-5 few . 13 TGTGCCAGCAAACCCGGGGTTTCCTACGAGCAGTACTTC CASKPGVSYEQYF
TRBJ1-2 TRBV7-2 . TRBD1 15 TGTGCCAGCAGCCCGACAGGGGGCATGTACTATGGCTACACCTTC CASSPTGGMYYGYTF
TRBJ1-4 TRBV5-1 . . 14 TGCGCCAGCAGCTTGAGAGGGTCTAATGAAAAACTGTTTTTT CASSLRGSNEKLFF
TRBJ2-7 TRBV3-1/TRBV3-2 . TRBD1 15 TGTGCCAGCAGCCAAGGTTATGGAGGGACAGGCGAGCAGTACTTC CASSQGYGGTGEQYF
TRBJ1-4 TRBV4-3 few TRBD1 16 TGCGCCAGCAGCCAAGCTCTAGGGACAGGGAACGAAAAACTGTTTTTT CASSQALGTGNEKLFF
TRBJ2-7 TRBV12-3/TRBV12-4 . . 13 TGTGCCAGCAGGCCCCCCCGGACTTACGAGCAGTACTTC CASRPPRTYEQYF
TRBJ1-5 TRBV3-1/TRBV3-2 . . 13 TGTGCCAGCAGCCAGGCAGTTTATCAGCCCCAGCATTTT CASSQAVYQPQHF
TRBJ1-1 TRBV10-3 . TRBD1 11 TGTGCCATTGGGACAGGGATCGAAGCTTTCTTT CAIGTGIEAFF
TRBJ1-2 TRBV7-9 . . 16 TGTGCCAGCAGCTTATATCAAAGGGGCGGAAACTATGGCTACACCTTC CASSLYQRGGNYGYTF
TRBJ2-7 TRBV4-1 once . 14 TGCGCCAGCAGCCAAGAAGGCAGGACCTACGAGCAGTACTTC CASSQEGRTYEQYF
TRBJ2-3 TRBV4-2 . . 17 TGTGCCAGCAGCCAAGTTTCGGTAGCCCCCAGCACAGATACGCAGTATTTT CASSQVSVAPSTDTQYF
TRBJ1-1 TRBV7-6 . . 15 TGTGCCAGCAGCCCGTACGGGGGGGCGAACACTGAAGCTTTCTTT CASSPYGGANTEAFF
TRBJ1-1 TRBV15 few . 18 TGTGCCACCAGCAGGAGGGGCCTCGGTGGGGGGGTGAGCACTGAAGCTTTCTTT CATSRRGLGGGVSTEAFF
TRBJ2-7 TRBV9 . TRBD2 13 TGTGCCAGCAGCCCCTCTCCGGGGGGGGAGCAGTACTTC CASSPSPGGEQYF
TRBJ1-2 TRBV7-9 . . 15 TGTGCCAGCAGCTCCCCCTCGTATCTATATTATGGCTACACCTTC CASSSPSYLYYGYTF
TRBJ2-7 TRBV19 . TRBD1 17 TGTGCCAGTAGTATAGGGCTCTGGGGGACAGGTTCCTACGAGCAGTACTTC CASSIGLWGTGSYEQYF
TRBJ2-3 TRBV9 . . 14 TGTGCCAGCAGCCAGGGGTTTAGCACAGATACGCAGTATTTT CASSQGFSTDTQYF
TRBJ1-5 TRBV6-4 . . 14 TGTGCCAGCAGTCCGTCCGGGGGTCGGGAGCCCCAGCATTTT CASSPSGGREPQHF
TRBJ1-5 TRBV7-9 . . 13 TGTGCCAGCAGCTTAGGAGTAGTTCAGCCCCAGCATTTT CASSLGVVQPQHF
TRBJ1-5 TRBV27 . TRBD1 17 TGTGCCAGCGCACCTGGGACAGGGATTAATAGCAATCAGCCCCAGCATTTT CASAPGTGINSNQPQHF